This TCR beta chain emerged from a study of shared clonotypes between healthy human individuals. As concerns this clone: Its target is not known. Other nucleotide sequences in the sample specify the same CDR3.

The method was immunoSEQ multiplex PCR; TCRdb's version includes in-frame clones alone and lacks a portion of them. The data contain roughly 2,300,000 clones, about 90% of them singletons. Study observations and caveats: Sorted-subset sequencing was shown by rarefaction to be incomplete despite large depth. Clonotype sharing among donors was expected to depend on sequencing depth.

The source material was naive CD4+ T cells from PBMCs. Subset noted: CD45RA+ positively selected. The clonotype comes from a man younger than 30 in good health. Some clones in this sample may be carry-over from other donors' samples.

The CDR3 region is CASSSHSGTGYGYTF. For the CDR3, the DNA is TGTGCCAGCAGTTCGCACTCCGGGACAGGGTATGGCTACACCTTC. This chain joins TRBV28 and TRBJ1-2; TRBD1 aligns across 9 bases. CDR3 length equals 15 residues. Germline values: CDR1 MDHEN, CDR2 SYDVKM. J gave up 5 bases and V 4 bases, and 8 bases lay outside the gene matches.